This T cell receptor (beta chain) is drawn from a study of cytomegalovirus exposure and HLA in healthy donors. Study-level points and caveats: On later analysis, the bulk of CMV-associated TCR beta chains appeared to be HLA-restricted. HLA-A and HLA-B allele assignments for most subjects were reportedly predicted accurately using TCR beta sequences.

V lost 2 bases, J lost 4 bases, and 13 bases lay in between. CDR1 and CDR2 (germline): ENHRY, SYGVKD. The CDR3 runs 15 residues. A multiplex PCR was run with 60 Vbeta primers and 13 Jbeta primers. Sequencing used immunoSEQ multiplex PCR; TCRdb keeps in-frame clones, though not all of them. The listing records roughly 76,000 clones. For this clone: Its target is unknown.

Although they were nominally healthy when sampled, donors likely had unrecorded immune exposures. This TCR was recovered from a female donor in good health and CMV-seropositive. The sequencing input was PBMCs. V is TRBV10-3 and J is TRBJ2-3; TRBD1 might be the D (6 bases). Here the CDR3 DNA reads TGTGCCATCAGTGAGGATTCAGGGGCGGCAGATACGCAGTATTTT. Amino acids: CAISEDSGAADTQYF.